The clone carrying this TCR beta chain is a singleton in its sample. Its matching antigen is unknown. This sample is drawn from a study of immune cell composition in non-small cell lung cancer. As for the study in general: Most cases were lung adenocarcinoma or squamous cell carcinoma.

Sequenced by immunoSEQ multiplex PCR; TCRdb stores in-frame clones only, minus some. The table records fewer than 8,000 clones, approximately 80% of them present only once. CDR3 size: 18 residues. The ends lost 7 bases at V and 2 bases at J; junction bases unmatched: 7. Germline values: CDR1 LNHDA, CDR2 SQIVND (reference sequence). DNA was extracted from unsorted cell suspensions stored frozen. The study's findings and limits: In adenocarcinoma, maximal tumour-associated clone frequency tracked TIL tumour reactivity. Lung adenocarcinomas had lower top 10 clone scores and clonality than squamous tumours.

This TCR was recovered from a human donor with non-small cell lung cancer. This sequence joins TRBV19 and TRBJ2-6; 14 bases align to TRBD2. The sequencing sample was made of lung tumor tissue. This chain's CDR3 is CASTQGGLAGAGANVLTF. The CDR3 DNA reads TGTGCCAGTACTCAGGGGGGACTAGCGGGGGCTGGGGCCAACGTCCTGACTTTC.